This T cell receptor beta chain originates from a study of blood T cells in healthy people across ages. In the study overall: Through template switching, about one barcoded beta molecule was captured per two T cells, as measured in model experiments. Study-wide results and caveats: There were more naive CD4+ cells and higher diversity in long-lived donors than in aged donors. The unsorted PBMCs prevented any conclusive comparison of naive versus antigen-experienced cells.

This clonotype occurred a few times. Antigen: not known. Just one base apart from a much larger clone, this may be a read error. Combining a sample-barcoded 5' primer with a J-beta primer mix, a second PCR ran for 7 to 11 cycles. Sequencing yielded, for each sample, at least 2.5 million paired-end reads carrying CDR3. TCRdb processed the 5' RACE reads anew with MiXCR; each CDR3 protein has one entry. Of about 1.7 million distinct CDR3 sequences in the sample, 25% to 30% are singletons; the top ten hold 7.7%. V gave up 4 bases and J gave up 6 bases; unmatched junction bases: 11. The CDR3 runs 15 residues. Germline CDR1 SQVTM, CDR2 ANQGSEA.

J is TRBJ2-7 and V is TRBV29-1; 11 bases map to TRBD1. The clonotype was recovered from a woman under 40 in good health. The source material was blood. CDR3 sequence: CSVGSGTGGFCEQYF. CDR3 in DNA: TGCAGCGTTGGATCCGGGACAGGGGGTTTCTGCGAGCAGTACTTC.